This T cell receptor (beta chain) derives from a study of T cell repertoires in aging, cancer and after chemotherapy. Across the whole study: Chronic lymphocytic leukemia patients on fludarabine- or bendamustine-based regimens gave paired samples before and after chemotherapy.

Amplification of TCR beta used genomic DNA extracted from peripheral blood. Rearranged V-D-J TRB sequences were amplified with a mixed TRB-A/B primer pool. TCRdb reprocessed the multiplex PCR reads via MiXCR and lists one record per CDR3 protein. Among about 1,500 distinct CDR3 sequences, about 60% were seen once, and the ten largest hold 60% to 70%. Details on this clonotype: Antigen: not known.

CDR3 size: 12 residues. V dropped 4 bases and J dropped 5 bases, with 6 bases sitting between them. Findings of the study overall: Thymic emigration or peripheral T cell expansion may be impaired by lymphoid organ infiltration in hematological cancer. No conclusions about immunological memory after chemotherapy can be drawn from the repertoire data.

Source material: blood. This clonotype was sampled from a human donor with a blood cancer. This chain uses TRBV12-3 or TRBV12-4 with TRBJ1-5; D gene ambiguous. The CDR3 loop reads CASSYGYQPQHF. Written as DNA, the CDR3 is TGTGCCAGCAGTTACGGGTATCAGCCCCAGCATTTT.